A single sample is the source of the 10 T cell receptor beta chains below, sequenced in a study of CD8 T cells in Susac syndrome. Random hexamers primed reverse transcription of about 0.5 to 1 ug RNA. A single record per CDR3 protein comes from TCRdb applying MiXCR to the immunoSEQ multiplex PCR reads. The sample has approximately 210,000 distinct CDR3 sequences; 95% are singletons. The sample comprised CD4+ T cells from PBMCs. All receptors come from a human donor with multiple sclerosis.

The gene calls are TRBV16 and TRBJ2-6; 8 bases map to TRBD1. This CDR3 spans 18 amino acids. CDR1 is KGHSY, CDR2 FQNENV, per germline. J lost 0 bases, V lost 2 bases, and 6 bases had no gene match. CDR3 residues: CASSQHSTGGSGANVLTF. CDR3 in DNA: TGTGCCAGCAGCCAACACTCAACAGGGGGCTCTGGGGCCAACGTCCTGACTTTC.

V usage is TRBV30 and J usage is TRBJ2-1; D gene unclear. Germline assignment: CDR1 GTSNPN and CDR2 SVGIG (reference sequence). The CDR3 length is 13 residues. Trimming removed 3 bases from V and 6 bases from J, with 12 bases in between. The CDR3 spells CAWSNRVGNEQFF. The CDR3 DNA reads as TGTGCCTGGAGCAACCGGGTAGGCAATGAGCAGTTCTTC.

This chain's CDR3 is CASSQDWTSYEQYF. The CDR3 DNA reads as TGTGCCAGCAGCCAAGACTGGACATCTTACGAGCAGTACTTC. V and J are TRBV4-2 and TRBJ2-7; possibly TRBD1 for D (5 bases). Germline V gene lookup returns CDR1 LGHNA and CDR2 YNFKEQ. The V and J ends lost 0 bases and 4 bases respectively, with 10 bases between them. The CDR3 is 14 residues long.

The chain links TRBV11-1 to TRBJ2-7; TRBD2 aligns across 8 bases. From germline, CDR1 is SGHAT and CDR2 FQDESV (reference sequence). J gave up 1 base and V 3 bases, and 8 bases lay outside the gene matches. CDR3 size: 16 residues. Here the CDR3 reads CASSFGGAQTSYEQYF. The DNA for the CDR3 is TGTGCCAGCAGCTTCGGGGGGGCCCAGACTTCCTACGAGCAGTACTTC.

The V and J genes are TRBV18 and TRBJ1-5; a possible D gene is TRBD1 (5 bases). The CDR3 totals 15 residues. Germline V gives CDR1 KGHSH, CDR2 LQKENI. The V end was cut by 0 bases, the J end by 2 bases, with 8 bases between. In DNA, the CDR3 is TGTGCCAGCTCACCACCGGGCAGGGGCAATCAGCCCCAGCATTTT. As protein: CASSPPGRGNQPQHF.

The chain is built from TRBV30 and TRBJ2-5; D assignment may be TRBD1 or TRBD2 (7 bases each). Deletions cut 0 bases from V and 5 bases from J, with 16 bases between. Germline values: CDR1 GTSNPN, CDR2 SVGIG (reference sequence). The CDR3 is 15 amino acids. CDR3 region: CAWSVSGGGMETQYF. The CDR3 DNA sequence: TGTGCCTGGAGTGTATCAGGGGGAGGGATGGAGACCCAGTACTTC.

This chain joins TRBV29-1 and TRBJ1-1; no clear D. CDR3 length: 14 amino acids. Germline V CDR1 and CDR2: SQVTM, ANQGSEA. The germline V and J ends were trimmed by 7 bases and 4 bases, with 19 bases remaining between them. The CDR3 sequence is CSATGGGVGTEAFF. The CDR3 DNA follows: TGCAGCGCGACGGGTGGCGGGGTGGGCACTGAAGCTTTCTTT.

The chain links TRBV6-1 to TRBJ1-4; TRBD1 is a possible D gene (5 bases). CDR1 MNHNS and CDR2 SASEGT come from the germline V gene. The CDR3 sequence is 15 residues long. V lost 0 bases and J 3 bases, leaving 8 bases between the germline ends. This CDR3 is CASSEASGANEKLFF. The CDR3 coding sequence is TGTGCCAGCAGTGAAGCGTCGGGGGCTAATGAAAAACTGTTTTTT.

The chain has TRBV28 and TRBJ1-1; D is perhaps TRBD1 (5 bases). V lost 7 bases, J lost 0 bases, and 9 bases lay in between. The CDR3 runs to 13 residues. Germline V gene sequence: CDR1 MDHEN, CDR2 SYDVKM. CDR3 nucleotides: TGTGCCAGCACGACAGCAATGAACACTGAAGCTTTCTTT. Translating it yields CASTTAMNTEAFF.

This chain connects TRBV5-1 to TRBJ2-7; 11 bases line up with TRBD1. The CDR3 consists of 15 residues. Germline V CDR1 and CDR2: SGHRS, YFSETQ. V was pared by 4 bases and J by 5 bases, with 8 bases of the junction left unmatched. The CDR3 here is CASSGTGGWKDEQYF. DNA of the CDR3: TGCGCCAGCAGCGGGACAGGGGGTTGGAAGGACGAGCAGTACTTC.